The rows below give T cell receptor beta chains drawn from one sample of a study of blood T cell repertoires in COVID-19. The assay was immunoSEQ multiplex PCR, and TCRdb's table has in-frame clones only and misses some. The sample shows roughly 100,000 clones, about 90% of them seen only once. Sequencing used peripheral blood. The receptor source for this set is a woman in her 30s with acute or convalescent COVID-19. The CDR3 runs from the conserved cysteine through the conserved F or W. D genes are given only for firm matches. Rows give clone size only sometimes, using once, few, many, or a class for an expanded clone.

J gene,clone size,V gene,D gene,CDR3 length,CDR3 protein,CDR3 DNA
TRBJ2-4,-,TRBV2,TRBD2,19,CASRAGTSGGAEGKNIQYF,TGTGCCAGCAGAGCCGGGACTAGCGGGGGGGCCGAAGGCAAAAACATTCAGTACTTC
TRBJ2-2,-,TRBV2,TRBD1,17,CASSEAKGGANTGELFF,TGTGCCAGCAGTGAAGCGAAAGGGGGCGCGAACACCGGGGAGCTGTTTTTT
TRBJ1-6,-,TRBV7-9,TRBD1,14,CASSSGTGNSPLHF,TGTGCCAGCAGTTCCGGGACAGGGAATTCACCCCTCCACTTT
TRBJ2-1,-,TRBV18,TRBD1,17,CASSPPLGQGRYNEQFF,TGTGCCAGCTCACCACCCCTGGGACAGGGGCGCTACAATGAGCAGTTCTTC
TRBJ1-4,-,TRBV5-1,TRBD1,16,CASSLGQGGTNEKLFF,TGCGCCAGCAGCTTGGGACAGGGTGGAACTAATGAAAAACTGTTTTTT
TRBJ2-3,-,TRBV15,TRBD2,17,CATSRTTSGGAEDTQYF,TGTGCCACCAGCCGCACGACTAGCGGGGGGGCGGAGGATACGCAGTATTTT
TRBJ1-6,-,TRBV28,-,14,CASSFGGSNSPLHF,TGTGCCAGCAGCTTCGGGGGGAGTAATTCACCCCTCCACTTT
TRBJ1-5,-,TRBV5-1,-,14,CASSLPGPNQPQHF,TGCGCCAGCAGCTTACCGGGTCCGAATCAGCCCCAGCATTTT
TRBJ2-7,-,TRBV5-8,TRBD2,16,CASSLVGTSGIYEQYF,TGTGCCAGCAGCTTAGTCGGTACTAGCGGGATCTACGAGCAGTACTTC
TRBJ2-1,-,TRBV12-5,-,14,CASGLAPAYNEQFF,TGTGCTAGTGGTTTGGCCCCAGCCTACAATGAGCAGTTCTTC
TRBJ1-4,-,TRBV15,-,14,CATRLQGFGEKLFF,TGTGCCACCAGACTTCAGGGGTTTGGCGAAAAACTGTTTTTT
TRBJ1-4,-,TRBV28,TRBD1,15,CASTSAGTGNEKLFF,TGTGCCAGCACTTCTGCCGGGACAGGGAATGAAAAACTGTTTTTT
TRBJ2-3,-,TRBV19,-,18,CASSIGTWKRYSTDTQYF,TGTGCCAGTAGTATCGGGACATGGAAACGTTATAGCACAGATACGCAGTATTTT
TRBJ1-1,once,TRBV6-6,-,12,CASSPLGLEAFF,TGTGCCAGCAGTCCTTTGGGGCTTGAAGCTTTCTTT
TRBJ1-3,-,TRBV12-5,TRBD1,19,CASGSLTQLADRSGNTIYF,TGTGCTAGTGGTTCCCTTACCCAGCTGGCGGACAGGTCTGGAAACACCATATATTTT
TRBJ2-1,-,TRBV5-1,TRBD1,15,CASSSGQGAVNEQFF,TGCGCCAGCAGCTCCGGACAGGGGGCTGTCAATGAGCAGTTCTTC
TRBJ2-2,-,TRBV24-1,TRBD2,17,CATSDPAGTSGLGELFF,TGTGCCACCAGTGACCCTGCCGGGACTAGCGGGCTCGGGGAGCTGTTTTTT
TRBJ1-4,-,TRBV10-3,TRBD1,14,CAIGQGATNEKLFF,TGTGCCATAGGACAGGGGGCAACTAATGAAAAACTGTTTTTT
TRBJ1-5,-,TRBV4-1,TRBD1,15,CASSKGQGVNQPQHF,TGCGCCAGCAGTAAGGGACAGGGCGTCAATCAGCCCCAGCATTTT
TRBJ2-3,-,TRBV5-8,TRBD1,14,CASGIWTGTDTQYF,TGTGCCAGCGGAATCTGGACAGGAACAGATACGCAGTATTTT